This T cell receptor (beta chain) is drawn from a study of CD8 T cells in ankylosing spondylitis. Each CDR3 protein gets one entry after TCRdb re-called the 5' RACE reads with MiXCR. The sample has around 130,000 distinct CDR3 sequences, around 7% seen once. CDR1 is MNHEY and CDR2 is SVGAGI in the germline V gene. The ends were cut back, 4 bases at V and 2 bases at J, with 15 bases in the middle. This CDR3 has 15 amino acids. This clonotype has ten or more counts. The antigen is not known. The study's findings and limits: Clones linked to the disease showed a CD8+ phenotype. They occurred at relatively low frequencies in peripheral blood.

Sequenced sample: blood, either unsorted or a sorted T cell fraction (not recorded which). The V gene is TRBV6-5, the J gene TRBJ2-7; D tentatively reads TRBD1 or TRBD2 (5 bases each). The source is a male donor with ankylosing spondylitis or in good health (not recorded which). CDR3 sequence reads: CASSSSGPITYEQYF. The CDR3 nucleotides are TGTGCCAGCAGTTCCTCGGGACCGATAACCTACGAGCAGTACTTC.